This TCR beta chain emerged from a study of blood T cell repertoires in COVID-19. Looking at the study overall: COVID-19 samples collected from the United States, Italy and Spain covered acute and convalescent phases.

Methods used by the authors: From reference gene primer amplification, estimates of nucleated cell counts were derived. Some clones are missing from TCRdb's copy, which holds only in-frame ones; the method was immunoSEQ multiplex PCR. The V and J calls and the clone size are those of that table, but D and trimming were determined from the DNA. The sample lists 230,000 or so clones, around 88% occurring once. The CDR3 length is 18 residues. The germline gives CDR1 MDHEN, CDR2 SYDVKM. Trimming shortened V by 3 bases and J by 2 bases, and 22 bases separated the two germline ends. This TCR derives from a woman aged 45-65 years with acute COVID-19. The sample taken for sequencing was PBMCs or T cells enriched from blood (not recorded which). V and J are TRBV28 and TRBJ1-2; D remains unclear. The CDR3 DNA reads as TGTGCCAGCAGTTTTCCCTCGCCTAAGCAAATACCGAACTATGGCTACACCTTC. It encodes CASSFPSPKQIPNYGYTF.